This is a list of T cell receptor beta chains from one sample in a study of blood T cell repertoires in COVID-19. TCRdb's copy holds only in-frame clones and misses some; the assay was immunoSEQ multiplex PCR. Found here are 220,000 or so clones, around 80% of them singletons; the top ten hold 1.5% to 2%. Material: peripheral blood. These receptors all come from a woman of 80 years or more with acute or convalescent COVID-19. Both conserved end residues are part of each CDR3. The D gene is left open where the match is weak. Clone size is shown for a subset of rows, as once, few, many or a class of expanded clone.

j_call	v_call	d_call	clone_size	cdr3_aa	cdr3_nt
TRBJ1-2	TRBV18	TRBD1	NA	CASSSPGQGNYGYTF	TGTGCCAGCTCCTCCCCGGGACAGGGAAACTATGGCTACACCTTC
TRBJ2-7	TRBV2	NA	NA	CASGHGSYEQYF	TGTGCCAGCGGACACGGCTCCTACGAGCAGTACTTC
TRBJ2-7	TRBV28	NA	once	CASIRRRGNYEQYF	TGTGCCAGCATCCGAAGAAGGGGGAACTACGAGCAGTACTTC
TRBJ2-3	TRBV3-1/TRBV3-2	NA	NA	CASSQVEGDTDTQYF	TGTGCCAGCAGCCAAGTTGAGGGAGACACAGATACGCAGTATTTT
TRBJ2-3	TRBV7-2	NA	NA	CASSLGAGRDTQYF	TGTGCCAGCAGCTTAGGCGCCGGTAGAGATACGCAGTATTTT
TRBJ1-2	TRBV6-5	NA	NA	CASSSREGGYYGYTF	TGTGCCAGCAGTTCCCGGGAAGGGGGTTACTATGGCTACACCTTC
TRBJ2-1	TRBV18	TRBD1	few	CASSRNRGEGNEQFF	TGTGCCAGCTCACGAAACAGGGGGGAAGGCAATGAGCAGTTCTTC
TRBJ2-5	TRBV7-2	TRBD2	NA	CASSPGLAGGGRLETQYF	TGTGCCAGCAGCCCCGGACTAGCGGGAGGAGGGAGGCTTGAGACCCAGTACTTC
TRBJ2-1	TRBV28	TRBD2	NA	CASSLSGSGRGDEQFF	TGTGCCAGCAGTTTAAGTGGGAGCGGGAGGGGTGATGAGCAGTTCTTC
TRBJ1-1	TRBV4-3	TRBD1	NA	CASRRGDRGRVNTEAFF	TGCGCCAGCAGGCGGGGCGACAGGGGAAGGGTGAACACTGAAGCTTTCTTT
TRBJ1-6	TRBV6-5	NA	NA	CASKRAGNSPLHF	TGTGCCAGCAAGAGGGCGGGTAATTCACCCCTCCACTTT
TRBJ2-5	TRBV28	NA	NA	CASKTGSGEKETQYF	TGTGCCAGCAAAACCGGTTCAGGGGAAAAAGAGACCCAGTACTTC
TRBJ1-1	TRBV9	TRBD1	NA	CASSVAPGQQNTEAFF	TGTGCCAGCAGCGTAGCCCCGGGACAGCAAAACACTGAAGCTTTCTTT
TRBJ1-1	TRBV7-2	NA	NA	CASSLASLKTEAFF	TGTGCCAGCAGCTTAGCTAGCCTAAAAACTGAAGCTTTCTTT
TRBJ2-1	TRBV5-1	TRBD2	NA	CASSWIGGSLSYNEQFF	TGCGCCAGCAGCTGGATTGGCGGGAGCCTATCCTACAATGAGCAGTTCTTC
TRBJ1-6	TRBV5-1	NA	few	CASSLGTASSYNSPLHF	TGCGCCAGCAGCCTCGGGACTGCCAGCTCCTATAATTCACCCCTCCACTTT
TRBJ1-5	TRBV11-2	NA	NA	CASSLSPGKGQPQHF	TGTGCCAGCAGCTTATCTCCAGGGAAGGGACAGCCCCAGCATTTT
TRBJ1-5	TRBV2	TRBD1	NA	CASSGTGGWGNQPQHF	TGTGCCAGCAGTGGGACAGGGGGCTGGGGCAATCAGCCCCAGCATTTT
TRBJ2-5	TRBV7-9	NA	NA	CASSKQGRPQETQYF	TGTGCCAGCAGCAAACAGGGTCGTCCCCAAGAGACCCAGTACTTC
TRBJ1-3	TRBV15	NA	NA	CATSRDFDFLGGNTIYF	TGTGCCACCAGCAGAGATTTCGACTTCTTGGGTGGAAACACCATATATTTT
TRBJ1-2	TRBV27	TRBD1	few	CASSKTGGSYGYTF	TGTGCCAGCAGTAAGACAGGGGGAAGCTATGGCTACACCTTC
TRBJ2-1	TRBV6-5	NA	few	CASRSPGGEQFF	TGTGCCAGCAGATCCCCAGGGGGGGAGCAGTTCTTC
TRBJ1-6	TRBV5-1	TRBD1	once	CASSADRGGEPLHF	TGCGCCAGCAGCGCGGACAGGGGAGGTGAACCCCTCCACTTT
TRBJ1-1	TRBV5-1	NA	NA	CASSLAPPGANTEAFF	TGCGCCAGCAGCTTGGCCCCGCCAGGGGCAAACACTGAAGCTTTCTTT
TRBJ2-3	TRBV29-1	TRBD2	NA	CSVEDPGGKLSDTQYF	TGCAGCGTTGAAGATCCCGGGGGGAAATTGTCAGATACGCAGTATTTT
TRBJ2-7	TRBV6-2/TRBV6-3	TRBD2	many	CASSVTAGDEQYF	TGTGCCAGCAGTGTTACCGCGGGGGACGAGCAGTACTTC
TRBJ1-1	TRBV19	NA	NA	CASSSGTEAFF	TGTGCCAGTAGTTCCGGCACTGAAGCTTTCTTT
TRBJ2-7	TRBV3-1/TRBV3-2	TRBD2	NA	CASSPRLAASYEQYF	TGTGCCAGCAGCCCCAGACTAGCGGCCTCCTACGAGCAGTACTTC
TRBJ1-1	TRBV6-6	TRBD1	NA	CASSYYGAGTGKAFF	TGTGCCAGCAGTTATTACGGAGCCGGGACAGGGAAAGCTTTCTTT
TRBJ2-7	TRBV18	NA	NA	CASSPYVGGEQYF	TGTGCCAGCTCACCTTATGTGGGAGGCGAGCAGTACTTC
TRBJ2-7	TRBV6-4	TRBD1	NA	CASSDLIGDRPFYEQYF	TGTGCCAGCAGTGACCTCATCGGGGACAGGCCTTTCTACGAGCAGTACTTC
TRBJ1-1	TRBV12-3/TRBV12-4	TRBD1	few	CASRLTGDTEAFF	TGTGCCAGCAGATTGACAGGGGACACTGAAGCTTTCTTT
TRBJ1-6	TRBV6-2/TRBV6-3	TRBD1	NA	CASSSTGGNSPLHF	TGTGCCAGCAGTTCCACAGGGGGCAATTCACCCCTCCACTTT
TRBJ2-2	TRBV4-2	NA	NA	CASSQAGAANTGELFF	TGTGCCAGCAGCCAGGCGGGGGCCGCGAACACCGGGGAGCTGTTTTTT
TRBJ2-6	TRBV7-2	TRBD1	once	CASSLYNRGRAGANVLTF	TGTGCCAGCAGCTTATATAACAGGGGGCGGGCTGGGGCCAACGTCCTGACTTTC
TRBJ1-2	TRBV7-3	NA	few	CASSLGGAYGYTF	TGTGCCAGCAGCTTAGGGGGGGCCTATGGCTACACCTTC
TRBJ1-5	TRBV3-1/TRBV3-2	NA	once	CASSVFRVNQPQHF	TGTGCCAGCAGTGTTTTCAGGGTCAATCAGCCCCAGCATTTT
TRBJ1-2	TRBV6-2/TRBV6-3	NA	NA	CASSYEADYGYTF	TGTGCCAGCAGTTACGAGGCAGACTATGGCTACACCTTC
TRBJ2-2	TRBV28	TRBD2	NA	CASRAWTSGSTGELFF	TGTGCCAGCAGGGCCTGGACTAGCGGCTCCACCGGGGAGCTGTTTTTT
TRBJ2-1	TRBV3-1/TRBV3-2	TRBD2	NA	CASRVLAGGPGEQFF	TGTGCCAGCAGGGTACTAGCGGGAGGGCCGGGTGAGCAGTTCTTC